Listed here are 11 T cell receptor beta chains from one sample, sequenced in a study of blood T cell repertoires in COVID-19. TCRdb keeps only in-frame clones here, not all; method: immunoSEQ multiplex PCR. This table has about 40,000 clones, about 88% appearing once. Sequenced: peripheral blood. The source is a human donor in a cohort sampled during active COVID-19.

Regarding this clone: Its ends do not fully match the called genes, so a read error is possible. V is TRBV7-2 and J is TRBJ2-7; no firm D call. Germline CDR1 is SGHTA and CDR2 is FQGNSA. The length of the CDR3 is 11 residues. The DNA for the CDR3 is TGTGCCAGCAGCTTAGAGGTAGCAGTCGACTTC. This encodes CASSLEVAVDF.

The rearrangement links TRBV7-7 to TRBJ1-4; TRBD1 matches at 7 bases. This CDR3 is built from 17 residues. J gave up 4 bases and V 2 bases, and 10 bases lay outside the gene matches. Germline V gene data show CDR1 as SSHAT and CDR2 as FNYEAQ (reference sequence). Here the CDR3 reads CASSLKRRDSYNEKLFF. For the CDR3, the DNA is TGTGCCAGCAGCTTAAAGCGCCGGGACAGCTATAATGAAAAACTGTTTTTT.

CDR3 amino acids: CASSIPGGAETEAFF. The CDR3 bases are TGTGCCAGTAGTATCCCAGGGGGCGCTGAGACTGAAGCTTTCTTT. V and J are TRBV19 and TRBJ1-1; 8 bases match TRBD1. The CDR3 contains 15 residues. CDR1 LNHDA and CDR2 SQIVND come from the germline V gene (reference sequence). Unmatched junction bases numbered 8, after V lost 3 bases and J lost 5 bases.

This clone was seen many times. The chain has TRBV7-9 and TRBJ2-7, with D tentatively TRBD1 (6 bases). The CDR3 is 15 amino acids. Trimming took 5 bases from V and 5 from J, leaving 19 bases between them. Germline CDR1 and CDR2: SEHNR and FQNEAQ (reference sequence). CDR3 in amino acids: CASSLGQWGPNEQYF. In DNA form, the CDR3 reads TGTGCCAGCAGCCTTGGACAGTGGGGACCTAACGAGCAGTACTTC.

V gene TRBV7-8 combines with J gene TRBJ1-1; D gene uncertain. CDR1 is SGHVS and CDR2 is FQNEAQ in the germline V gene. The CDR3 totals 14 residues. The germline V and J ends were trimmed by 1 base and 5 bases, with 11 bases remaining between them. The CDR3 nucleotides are TGTGCCAGCAGCTTAGGGAGGGTGGGGACTGAAGCTTTCTTT. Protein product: CASSLGRVGTEAFF.

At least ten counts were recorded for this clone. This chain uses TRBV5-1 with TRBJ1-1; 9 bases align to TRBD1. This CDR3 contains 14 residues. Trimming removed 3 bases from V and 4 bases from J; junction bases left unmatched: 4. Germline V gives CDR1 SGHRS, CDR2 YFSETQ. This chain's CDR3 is CASSSDRGGTEAFF. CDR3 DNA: TGCGCCAGCAGCTCGGACAGGGGCGGCACTGAAGCTTTCTTT.

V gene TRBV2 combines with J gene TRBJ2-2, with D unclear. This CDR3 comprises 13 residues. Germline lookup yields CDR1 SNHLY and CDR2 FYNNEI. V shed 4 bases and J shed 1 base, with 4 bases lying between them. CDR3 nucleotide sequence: TGTGCCAGCAGTGCCCAGAACACCGGGGAGCTGTTTTTT. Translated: CASSAQNTGELFF.

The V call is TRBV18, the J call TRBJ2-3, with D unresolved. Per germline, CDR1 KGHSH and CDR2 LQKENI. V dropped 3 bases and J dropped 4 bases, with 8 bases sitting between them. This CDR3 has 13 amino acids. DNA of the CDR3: TGTGCCAGCTCACCCCCTCAGTCAGATACGCAGTATTTT. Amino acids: CASSPPQSDTQYF.

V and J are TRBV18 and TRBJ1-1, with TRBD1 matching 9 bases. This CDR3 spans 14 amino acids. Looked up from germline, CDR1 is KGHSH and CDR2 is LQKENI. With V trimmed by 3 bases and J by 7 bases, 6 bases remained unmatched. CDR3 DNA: TGTGCCAGCTCACCGTTGGGACAGGGAGGTGAAGCTTTCTTT. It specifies CASSPLGQGGEAFF.

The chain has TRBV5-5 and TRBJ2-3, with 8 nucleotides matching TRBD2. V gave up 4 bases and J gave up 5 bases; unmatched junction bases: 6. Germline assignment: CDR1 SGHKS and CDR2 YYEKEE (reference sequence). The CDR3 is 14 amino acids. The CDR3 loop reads CASSPGGALDTQYF. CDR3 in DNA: TGTGCCAGCAGCCCCGGGGGGGCCTTAGATACGCAGTATTTT.

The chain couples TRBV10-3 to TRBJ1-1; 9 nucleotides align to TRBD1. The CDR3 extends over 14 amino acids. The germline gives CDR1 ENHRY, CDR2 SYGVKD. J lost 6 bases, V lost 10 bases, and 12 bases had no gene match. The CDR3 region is CASSPGQGWPEAFF. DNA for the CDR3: TGTGCCAGTTCGCCGGGACAGGGCTGGCCTGAAGCTTTCTTT.